This T cell receptor (beta chain) was observed in a study of T cells after yellow fever vaccination. Study-level findings and limits: Peaking on day 5 versus 15, the secondary response was faster but weaker.

As for this clonotype: Its antigen remains unidentified.

Germline loops: CDR1 SGHDT, CDR2 YYEEEE. Trimming cost V 0 bases and J 0 bases, with 11 bases left between them. CDR3 size: 16 residues. They built TCR cDNA with 5'RACE template switching, a step that put in a universal primer site and UMIs. TCRdb analysed the 5' RACE reads with MiXCR anew, one entry per CDR3 protein. This sample has a few hundred thousand distinct CDR3 sequences, with about 9.5% found just once. The TCR comes from a young man who received the YFV17D yellow fever vaccine. Sequencing used PBMCs, obtained on the day of the first yellow fever vaccination. J is TRBJ2-3 and V is TRBV5-6; the D is unclear. The CDR3 sequence: CASSLVKRRSTDTQYF. The CDR3 bases are TGTGCCAGCAGCTTGGTTAAGAGACGTAGCACAGATACGCAGTATTTT.